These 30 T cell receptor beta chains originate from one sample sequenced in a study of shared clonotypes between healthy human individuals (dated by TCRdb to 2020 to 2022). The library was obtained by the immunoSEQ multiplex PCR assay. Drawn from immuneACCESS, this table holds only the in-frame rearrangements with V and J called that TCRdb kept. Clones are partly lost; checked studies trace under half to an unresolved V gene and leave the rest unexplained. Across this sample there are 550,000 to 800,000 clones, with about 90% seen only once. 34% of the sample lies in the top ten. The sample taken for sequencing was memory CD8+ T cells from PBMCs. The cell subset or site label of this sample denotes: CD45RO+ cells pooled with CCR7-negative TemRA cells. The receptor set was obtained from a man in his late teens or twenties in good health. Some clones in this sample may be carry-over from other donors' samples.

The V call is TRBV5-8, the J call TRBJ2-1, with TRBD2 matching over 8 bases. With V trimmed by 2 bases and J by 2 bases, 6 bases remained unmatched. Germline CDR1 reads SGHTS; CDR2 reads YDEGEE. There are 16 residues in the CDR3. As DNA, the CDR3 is TGTGCCAGCAGCTTAGCGGGACTAGACCCCTACAATGAGCAGTTCTTC. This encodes CASSLAGLDPYNEQFF.

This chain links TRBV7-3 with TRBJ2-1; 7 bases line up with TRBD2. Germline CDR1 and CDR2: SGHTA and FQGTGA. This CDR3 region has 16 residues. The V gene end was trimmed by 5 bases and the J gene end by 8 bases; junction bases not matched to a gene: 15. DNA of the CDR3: TGTGCCAGCAGCCGATCCGGGACTATCTACCCAGATGAGCAGTTCTTC. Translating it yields CASSRSGTIYPDEQFF.

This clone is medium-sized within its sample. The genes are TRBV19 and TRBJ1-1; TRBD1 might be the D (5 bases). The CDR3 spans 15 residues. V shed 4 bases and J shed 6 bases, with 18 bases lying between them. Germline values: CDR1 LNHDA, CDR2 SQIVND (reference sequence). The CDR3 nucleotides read TGTGCCAGTAGTACCTCCGACCAAGGGGTATCTGAAGCTTTCTTT. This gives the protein CASSTSDQGVSEAFF.

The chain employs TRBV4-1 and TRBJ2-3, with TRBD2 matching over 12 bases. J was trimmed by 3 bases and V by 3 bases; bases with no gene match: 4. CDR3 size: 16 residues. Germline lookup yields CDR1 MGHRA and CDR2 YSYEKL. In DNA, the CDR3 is TGCGCCAGCAGCCACGTGACTAGCGGGAGTACAGATACGCAGTATTTT. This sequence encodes CASSHVTSGSTDTQYF.

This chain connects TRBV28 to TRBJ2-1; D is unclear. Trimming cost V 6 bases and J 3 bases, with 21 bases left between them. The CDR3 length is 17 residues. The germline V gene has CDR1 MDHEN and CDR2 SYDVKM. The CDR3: CASSTTDRAHRYNEQFF. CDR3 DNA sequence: TGTGCCAGCAGCACTACCGACCGGGCCCATCGCTACAATGAGCAGTTCTTC.

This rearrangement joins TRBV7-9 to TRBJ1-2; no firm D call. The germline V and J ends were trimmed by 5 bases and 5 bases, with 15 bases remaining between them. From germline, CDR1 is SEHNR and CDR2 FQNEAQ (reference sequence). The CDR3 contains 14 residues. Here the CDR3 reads CASSPPPTHYGYTF. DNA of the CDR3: TGTGCCAGCAGCCCCCCCCCGACACATTATGGCTACACCTTC.

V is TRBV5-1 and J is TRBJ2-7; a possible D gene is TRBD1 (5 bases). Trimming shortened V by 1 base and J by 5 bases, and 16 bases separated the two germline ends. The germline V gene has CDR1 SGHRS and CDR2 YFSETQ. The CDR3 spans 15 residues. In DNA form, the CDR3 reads TGCGCCAGCAGCTTGCACCAGGGCTTGGGAAACGAGCAGTACTTC. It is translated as CASSLHQGLGNEQYF.

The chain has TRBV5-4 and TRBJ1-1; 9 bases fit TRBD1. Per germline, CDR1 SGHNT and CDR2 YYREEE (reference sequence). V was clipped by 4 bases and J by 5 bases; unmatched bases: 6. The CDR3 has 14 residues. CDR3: CASSLQGARTEAFF. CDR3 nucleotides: TGTGCCAGCAGCCTACAGGGGGCTAGGACTGAAGCTTTCTTT.

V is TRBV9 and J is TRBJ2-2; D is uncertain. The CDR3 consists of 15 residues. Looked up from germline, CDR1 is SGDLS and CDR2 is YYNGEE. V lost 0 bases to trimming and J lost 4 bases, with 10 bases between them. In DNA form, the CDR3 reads TGTGCCAGCAGCGTAGGTGCGAGGATCACCGGGGAGCTGTTTTTT. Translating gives CASSVGARITGELFF.

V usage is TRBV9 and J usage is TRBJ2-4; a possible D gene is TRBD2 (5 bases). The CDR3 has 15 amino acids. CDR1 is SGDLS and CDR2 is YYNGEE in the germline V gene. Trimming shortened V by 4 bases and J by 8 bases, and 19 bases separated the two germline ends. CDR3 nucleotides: TGTGCCAGCAGCCCATCCGAATCGGGGAGAGACATTCAGTACTTC. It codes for CASSPSESGRDIQYF. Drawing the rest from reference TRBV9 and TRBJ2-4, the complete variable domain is DSGVTQTPKHLITATGQRVTLRCSPRSGDLSVYWYQQSLDQGLQFLIQYYNGEERAKGNILERFSAQQFPDLHSELNLSSLELGDSALYFCASSPSESGRDIQYFGAGTRLSVL.

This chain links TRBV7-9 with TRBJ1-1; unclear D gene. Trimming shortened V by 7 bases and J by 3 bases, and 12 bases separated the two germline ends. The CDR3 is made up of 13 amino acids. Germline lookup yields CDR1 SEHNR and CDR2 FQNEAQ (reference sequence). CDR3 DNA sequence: TGTGCCAGCACCCAGGATCCAGACACTGAAGCTTTCTTT. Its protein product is CASTQDPDTEAFF.

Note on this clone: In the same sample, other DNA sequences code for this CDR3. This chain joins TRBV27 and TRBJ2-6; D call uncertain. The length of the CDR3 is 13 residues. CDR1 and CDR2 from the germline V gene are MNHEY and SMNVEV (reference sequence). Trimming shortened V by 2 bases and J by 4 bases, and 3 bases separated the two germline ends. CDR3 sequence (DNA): TGTGCCAGCAGTTTAAGCGGGGCCAACGTCCTGACTTTC. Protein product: CASSLSGANVLTF.

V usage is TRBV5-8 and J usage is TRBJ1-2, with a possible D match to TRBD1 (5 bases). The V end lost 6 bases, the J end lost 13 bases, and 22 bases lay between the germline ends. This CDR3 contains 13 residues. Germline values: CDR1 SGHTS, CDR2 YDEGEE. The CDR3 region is CASTERGATTGTF. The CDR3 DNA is TGTGCCAGCACCGAAAGGGGAGCTACCACTGGCACCTTC.

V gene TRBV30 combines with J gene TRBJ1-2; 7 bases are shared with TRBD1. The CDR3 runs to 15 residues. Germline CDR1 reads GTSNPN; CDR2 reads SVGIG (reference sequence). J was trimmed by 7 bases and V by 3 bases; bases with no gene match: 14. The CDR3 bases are TGTGCCTGGAGCCCCTACAGGGGAGGCGGTAGTGGCTACACCTTC. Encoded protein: CAWSPYRGGGSGYTF.

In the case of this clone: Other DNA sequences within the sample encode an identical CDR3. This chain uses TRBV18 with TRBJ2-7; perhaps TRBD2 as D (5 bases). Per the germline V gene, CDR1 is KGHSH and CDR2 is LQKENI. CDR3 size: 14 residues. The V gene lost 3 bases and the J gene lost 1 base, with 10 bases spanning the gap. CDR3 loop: CASSPGLGSYEQYF. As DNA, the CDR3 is TGTGCCAGCTCACCCGGACTGGGTTCCTACGAGCAGTACTTC.

CDR3 nucleotides: TGTGCCAGCAGTGAAGTCACAGGGGTCGGGGCCAACGTCCTGACTTTC. Encoded protein: CASSEVTGVGANVLTF. The rearrangement joins TRBV6-1 to TRBJ2-6, with 7 bases aligning to TRBD1. Trimming took 1 base from V and 4 from J; bases not matched to a gene: 4. Germline lookup yields CDR1 MNHNS and CDR2 SASEGT. The CDR3 consists of 16 residues.

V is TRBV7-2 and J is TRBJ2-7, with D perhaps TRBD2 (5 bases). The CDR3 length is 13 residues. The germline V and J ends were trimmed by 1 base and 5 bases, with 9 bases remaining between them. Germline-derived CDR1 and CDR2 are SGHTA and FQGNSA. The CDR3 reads CASSLGIGNEQYF. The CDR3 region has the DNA TGTGCCAGCAGCTTAGGTATCGGGAACGAGCAGTACTTC.

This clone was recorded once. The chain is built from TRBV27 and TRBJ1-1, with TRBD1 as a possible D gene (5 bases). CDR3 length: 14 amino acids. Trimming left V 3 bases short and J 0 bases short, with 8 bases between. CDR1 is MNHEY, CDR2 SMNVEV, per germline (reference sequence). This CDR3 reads CASSFGAMNTEAFF. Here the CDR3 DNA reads TGTGCCAGCAGTTTCGGGGCCATGAACACTGAAGCTTTCTTT.

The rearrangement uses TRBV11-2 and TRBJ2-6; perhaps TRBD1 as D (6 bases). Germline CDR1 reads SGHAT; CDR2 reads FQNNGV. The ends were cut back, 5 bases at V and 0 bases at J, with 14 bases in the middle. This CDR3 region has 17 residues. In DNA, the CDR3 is TGTGCCAGCAGCACCATCCAGGGGAACTCTGGGGCCAACGTCCTGACTTTC. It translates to CASSTIQGNSGANVLTF.

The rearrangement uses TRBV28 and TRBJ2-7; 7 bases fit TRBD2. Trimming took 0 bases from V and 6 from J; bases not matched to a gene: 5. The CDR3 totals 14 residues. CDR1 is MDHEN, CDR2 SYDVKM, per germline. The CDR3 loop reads CASSLWAGVSEQYF. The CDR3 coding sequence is TGTGCCAGCAGTTTATGGGCGGGAGTTAGCGAGCAGTACTTC.

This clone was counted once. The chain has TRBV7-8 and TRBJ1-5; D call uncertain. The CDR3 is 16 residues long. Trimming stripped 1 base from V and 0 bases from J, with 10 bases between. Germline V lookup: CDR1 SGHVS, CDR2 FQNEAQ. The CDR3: CASSLDSRYSNQPQHF. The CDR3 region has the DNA TGTGCCAGCAGCTTAGACAGCCGATATAGCAATCAGCCCCAGCATTTT.

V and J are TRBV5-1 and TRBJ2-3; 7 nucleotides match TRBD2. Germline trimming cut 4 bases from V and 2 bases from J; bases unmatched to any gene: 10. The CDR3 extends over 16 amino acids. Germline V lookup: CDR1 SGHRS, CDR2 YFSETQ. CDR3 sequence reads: CASSPAGDRFTDTQYF. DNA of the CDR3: TGCGCCAGCAGCCCCGCGGGGGATAGATTCACAGATACGCAGTATTTT.

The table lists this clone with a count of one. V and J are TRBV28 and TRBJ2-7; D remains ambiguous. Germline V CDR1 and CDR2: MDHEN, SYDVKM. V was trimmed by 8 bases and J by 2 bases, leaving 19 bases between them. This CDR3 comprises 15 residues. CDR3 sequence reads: CASPKAGLLAYEQYF. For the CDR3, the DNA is TGTGCCAGCCCTAAGGCTGGTCTCCTCGCCTACGAGCAGTACTTC.

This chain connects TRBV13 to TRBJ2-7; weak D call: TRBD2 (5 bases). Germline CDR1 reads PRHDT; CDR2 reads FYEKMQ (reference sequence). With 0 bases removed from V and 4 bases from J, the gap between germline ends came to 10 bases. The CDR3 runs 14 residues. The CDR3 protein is CASSLGGGFYEQYF. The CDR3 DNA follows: TGTGCCAGCAGCTTAGGCGGAGGATTTTACGAGCAGTACTTC.

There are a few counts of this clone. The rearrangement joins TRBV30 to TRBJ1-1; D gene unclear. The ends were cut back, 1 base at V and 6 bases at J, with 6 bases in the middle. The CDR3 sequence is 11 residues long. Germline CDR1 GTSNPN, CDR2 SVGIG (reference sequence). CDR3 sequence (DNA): TGTGCCTGGAGTGCCCAGCCTGAAGCTTTCTTT. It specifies CAWSAQPEAFF.

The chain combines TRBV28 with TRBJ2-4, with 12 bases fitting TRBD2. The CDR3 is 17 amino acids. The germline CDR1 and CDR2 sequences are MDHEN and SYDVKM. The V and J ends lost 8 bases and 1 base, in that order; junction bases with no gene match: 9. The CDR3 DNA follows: TGTGCCAGCTGGTCTAGCGGGAGGGCAGGGGCCAAAAACATTCAGTACTTC. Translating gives CASWSSGRAGAKNIQYF.

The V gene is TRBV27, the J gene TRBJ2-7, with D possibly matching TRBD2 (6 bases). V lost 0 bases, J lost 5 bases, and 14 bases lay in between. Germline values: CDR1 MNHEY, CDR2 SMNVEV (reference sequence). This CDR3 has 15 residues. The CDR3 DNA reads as TGTGCCAGCAGTTTATCGGGCCTAACTAGCCACGAGCAGTACTTC. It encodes CASSLSGLTSHEQYF.

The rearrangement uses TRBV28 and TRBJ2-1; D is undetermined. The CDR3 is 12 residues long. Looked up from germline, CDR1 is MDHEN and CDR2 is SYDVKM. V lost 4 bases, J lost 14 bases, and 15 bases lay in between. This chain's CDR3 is CASSSPLLVKFF. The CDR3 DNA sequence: TGTGCCAGCAGTTCGCCCCTTCTAGTCAAGTTCTTC.

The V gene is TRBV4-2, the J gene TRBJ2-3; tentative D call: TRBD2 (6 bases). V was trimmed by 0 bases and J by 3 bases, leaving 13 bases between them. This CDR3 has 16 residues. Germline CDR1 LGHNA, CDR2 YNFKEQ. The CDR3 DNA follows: TGTGCCAGCAGCCAAGATGTCTTGGCGGGAACAGATACGCAGTATTTT. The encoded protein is CASSQDVLAGTDTQYF.

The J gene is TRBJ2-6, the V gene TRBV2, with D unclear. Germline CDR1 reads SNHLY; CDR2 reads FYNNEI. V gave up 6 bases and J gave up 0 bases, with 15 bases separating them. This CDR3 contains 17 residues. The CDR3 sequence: CASRGARRYSGANVLTF. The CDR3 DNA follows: TGTGCCAGCAGGGGCGCGAGGAGATACTCTGGGGCCAACGTCCTGACTTTC.